This T cell receptor beta chain was recorded in a study of early T cells in non-severe SARS-CoV-2 infection. Looking at the study overall: The study sequenced bulk RNA from unsorted whole blood, with chains unpaired. General study results and limits: Using VDJdb, the matching emphasized anti-spike CD8 responses while missing private and CD4 specificities.

Germline lookup yields CDR1 SGHTA and CDR2 FQGNSA. Trimming removed 0 bases from V and 4 bases from J, with 15 bases in between. CDR3 length: 17 amino acids. There are many counts of this clonotype. The target antigen is unknown. cDNA molecules, individually, were tagged with unique molecular identifiers. TCRdb reprocessed the 5' RACE reads with MiXCR, giving one entry per CDR3 protein. Of approximately 88,000 distinct CDR3 sequences in the sample, around 13% were seen once. The chain has TRBV7-2 and TRBJ2-2; possibly TRBD2 for D (6 bases). The sample consisted of whole blood. The TCR was taken from an adult who was a healthcare worker with PCR-confirmed SARS-CoV-2 infection or an uninfected control (not recorded which). CDR3 loop: CASSLAGTSSSTGELFF. The CDR3 DNA reads TGTGCCAGCAGCTTAGCGGGTACTAGCAGCAGCACCGGGGAGCTGTTTTTT.